The 5 T cell receptor beta chains listed next were all sequenced from one sample in a study of shared clonotypes between healthy human individuals. Using immunoSEQ multiplex PCR, the repertoire was profiled, and TCRdb retains in-frame clones only, with some absent. The sample holds 800,000 to 950,000 clones, about 96% seen once. It was CD45RO-negative cells, positively selected for CCR7, that made up naive CD8 cells, with terminally differentiated effector memory CD45RA+ cells excluded. Sequencing was performed on naive CD8+ T cells sorted from blood. Source of these receptors: a young man in good health.

The chain uses TRBV27 and TRBJ2-3, with a weak D call TRBD1 (5 bases). V lost 2 bases to trimming and J lost 4 bases, with 13 bases between them. Per germline, CDR1 MNHEY and CDR2 SMNVEV (reference sequence). This CDR3 has 15 amino acids. The CDR3 sequence is CASSLDFQGADTQYF. CDR3 sequence (DNA): TGTGCCAGCAGTTTAGACTTCCAGGGCGCAGATACGCAGTATTTT.

The rearrangement links TRBV7-9 to TRBJ1-3; no clear D. CDR3 length equals 16 residues. Trimming stripped 3 bases from V and 2 bases from J, with 14 bases between. Germline V gene data show CDR1 as SEHNR and CDR2 as FQNEAQ (reference sequence). CDR3 bases: TGTGCCAGCAGCTTTTCCGGCAGAGCCACTGGAAACACCATATATTTT. This gives the protein CASSFSGRATGNTIYF. The full variable domain, completed using reference TRBV7-9 and TRBJ1-3, is DTGVSQNPRHKITKRGQNVTFRCDPISEHNRLYWYRQTLGQGPEFLTYFQNEAQLEKSRLLSDRFSAERPKGSFSTLEIQRTEQGDSAMYLCASSFSGRATGNTIYFGEGSWLTVV.

The chain recombines TRBV5-6 with TRBJ2-7; D gene unclear. This CDR3 comprises 14 residues. V was trimmed by 1 base and J by 3 bases, leaving 11 bases between them. Germline V lookup: CDR1 SGHDT, CDR2 YYEEEE. Written as DNA, the CDR3 is TGTGCCAGCAGCTTGTCGCACAGTAGCTACGAGCAGTACTTC. Amino acid sequence: CASSLSHSSYEQYF.

The V call is TRBV2, the J call TRBJ2-7; D may be TRBD2 (5 bases). Germline CDR1 and CDR2: SNHLY and FYNNEI. The CDR3 contains 17 residues. With 6 bases removed from V and 0 bases from J, the gap between germline ends came to 21 bases. This chain's CDR3 is CASSLASRASRSYEQYF. CDR3 DNA sequence: TGTGCCAGCAGCCTCGCTAGCCGGGCCTCTCGCTCCTACGAGCAGTACTTC.

J is TRBJ2-3 and V is TRBV30; D is ambiguous. This CDR3 is built from 11 residues. The germline gives CDR1 GTSNPN, CDR2 SVGIG (reference sequence). V was pared by 5 bases and J by 9 bases, with 12 bases between. This CDR3 reads CAWDSPGTQYF. Here the CDR3 DNA reads TGTGCCTGGGACTCTCCAGGAACGCAGTATTTT.